One and the same sample provided the 17 T cell receptor beta chains below, sequenced in a study of T cells in Graves' hyperthyroidism and ophthalmopathy. Amplification targeted TCR beta CDR3 regions from RNA transcripts. The HTBI primer set drove a first-round RT-PCR of the TCR CDR3. TCRdb analysed the multiplex PCR reads with MiXCR anew, one entry per CDR3 protein. Of about 360,000 distinct CDR3 sequences listed, about 13% are singletons. The sequenced material came from blood. These receptors originate from a woman aged 18-30 years with Graves' hyperthyroidism.

This clonotype appeared many times. V and J are TRBV3-1 and TRBJ2-1; the D gene is possibly TRBD1 (6 bases). Trimming pared 0 bases from V and 1 base from J, leaving 13 bases between. In germline, CDR1 is LGHDT, CDR2 YNNKEL (reference sequence). The CDR3 is 17 amino acids. The CDR3 here is CASSQERSRGSYNEQFF. The CDR3 coding sequence is TGTGCCAGCAGCCAAGAGAGGTCGAGGGGGTCCTACAATGAGCAGTTCTTC.

This clonotype has just a few counts. The chain links TRBV2 to TRBJ1-6; no clear D gene. This CDR3 is 14 amino acids long. V lost 5 bases and J 7 bases, leaving 12 bases between the germline ends. Germline lookup yields CDR1 SNHLY and CDR2 FYNNEI. In DNA, the CDR3 is TGTGCCAGCAGTTCCACCGGAGGAAATTCACCCCTCCACTTT. Its translation is CASSSTGGNSPLHF. Looking up the rest from reference TRBV2 and TRBJ1-6 gives the full variable domain: EPEVTQTPSHQVTQMGQEVILRCVPISNHLYFYWYRQILGQKVEFLVSFYNNEISEKSEIFDDQFSVERPDGSNFTLKIRSTKLEDSAMYFCASSSTGGNSPLHFGNGTRLTVT.

J is TRBJ2-5 and V is TRBV18; 11 bases match TRBD2. With V trimmed by 2 bases and J by 3 bases, 2 bases remained unmatched. Germline loops: CDR1 KGHSH, CDR2 LQKENI. This CDR3 has 15 residues. CDR3 residues: CASSPMGLAEETQYF. For the CDR3, the DNA is TGTGCCAGCTCACCAATGGGACTAGCGGAAGAGACCCAGTACTTC.

This clonotype occurred many times. V is TRBV7-6 and J is TRBJ2-7, with 8 positions matching TRBD2. In germline, CDR1 is SGHVS, CDR2 FNYEAQ. V trimming: 2 bases; J trimming: 6 bases; junction bases outside the gene matches: 9. The CDR3 contains 15 residues. CDR3 nucleotides: TGTGCCAGCAGCTTACGAGCGGGAGAAGGAGCCGAGCAGTACTTC. It yields the protein CASSLRAGEGAEQYF.

This clonotype was observed many times. V is TRBV2 and J is TRBJ1-2; D is unclear. V lost 8 bases and J lost 4, with 5 bases in between. Germline CDR1 SNHLY, CDR2 FYNNEI. The CDR3 consists of 10 residues. The CDR3 DNA reads TGTGCCAGCGCGGGCTATGGCTACACCTTC. Translation gives CASAGYGYTF.

This clonotype has a count of ten or more. This rearrangement joins TRBV27 to TRBJ2-1, with a weak D call TRBD2 (6 bases). This CDR3 contains 15 residues. V lost 4 bases and J lost 6, with 16 bases in between. Germline V CDR1 and CDR2: MNHEY, SMNVEV (reference sequence). CDR3 sequence: CASSSRLGRVNEQFF. The CDR3 DNA follows: TGTGCCAGCAGTTCGAGACTAGGCCGGGTCAATGAGCAGTTCTTC.

This chain connects TRBV6-1 to TRBJ2-5; 10 nucleotides align to TRBD2. V shed 7 bases and J 2 bases; nucleotides not matched to a gene: 16. Germline CDR1 reads MNHNS; CDR2 reads SASEGT. The CDR3 is 18 amino acids. CDR3: CASTKSLAGANYQETQYF. In DNA form, the CDR3 reads TGTGCCAGCACCAAGAGTCTAGCGGGGGCGAACTATCAAGAGACCCAGTACTTC.

In its sample, this clonotype was seen many times. The V gene is TRBV7-2, the J gene TRBJ2-2, with TRBD2 identical over 13 bases. Trimming cost V 2 bases and J 0 bases; bases outside gene matches: 3. Germline V CDR1 and CDR2: SGHTA, FQGNSA. This CDR3 is 18 amino acids long. CDR3 loop: CASSLRTSGSSNTGELFF. Written as DNA, the CDR3 is TGTGCCAGCAGCTTAAGGACTAGCGGGAGTTCGAACACCGGGGAGCTGTTTTTT. Complete variable domain (other parts from reference TRBV7-2 and TRBJ2-2): GAGVSQSPSNKVTEKGKDVELRCDPISGHTALYWYRQSLGQGLEFLIYFQGNSAPDKSGLPSDRFSAERTGGSVSTLTIQRTQQEDSAVYLCASSLRTSGSSNTGELFFGEGSRLTVL.

This clonotype was recorded many times. The chain recombines TRBV29-1 with TRBJ1-1; 7 nucleotides align to TRBD1. Trimming took 7 bases from V and 0 from J; bases not matched to a gene: 5. This CDR3 contains 13 residues. Looked up from germline, CDR1 is SQVTM and CDR2 is ANQGSEA. CDR3 sequence (DNA): TGCAGCGGAAGGACAGGTATGAACACTGAAGCTTTCTTT. Amino acids: CSGRTGMNTEAFF.

V usage is TRBV18 and J usage is TRBJ2-4; unclear D gene. This CDR3 region has 14 residues. Trimming removed 0 bases from V and 0 bases from J, with 3 bases in between. Germline V CDR1 and CDR2: KGHSH, LQKENI. The CDR3 loop is CASSPPEAKNIQYF. The CDR3 DNA reads as TGTGCCAGCTCACCACCGGAAGCCAAAAACATTCAGTACTTC.

The chain couples TRBV11-2 to TRBJ1-1; D remains ambiguous. Germline V CDR1 and CDR2: SGHAT, FQNNGV. The CDR3 covers 16 residues. Trimming removed 3 bases from V and 1 base from J, with 15 bases in between. The CDR3 nucleotides read TGTGCCAGCAGCTTCCCGGGGTATGGTGAGAACACTGAAGCTTTCTTT. Translating gives CASSFPGYGENTEAFF.

This clonotype was observed at least ten times. This chain links TRBV2 with TRBJ2-4; D unclear. Trimming stripped 1 base from V and 0 bases from J, with 4 bases between. CDR1 and CDR2 (germline): SNHLY, FYNNEI. CDR3 length: 14 residues. CDR3 sequence: CASSEGGAKNIQYF. The CDR3 nucleotides read TGTGCCAGCAGTGAAGGGGGAGCCAAAAACATTCAGTACTTC.

This chain uses TRBV9 with TRBJ2-3; 7 nucleotides match TRBD1. CDR1 is SGDLS and CDR2 is YYNGEE in the germline V gene. After removal of 0 bases from V and 2 bases from J, the junction contained 6 bases not matched to a gene. The length of the CDR3 is 16 residues. As DNA, the CDR3 is TGTGCCAGCAGCGTAGCTACGGGACAGTTCACAGATACGCAGTATTTT. Amino acid sequence: CASSVATGQFTDTQYF.

A word on this clonotype: A much larger clone lies a single base off, so this may be a read error. The chain uses TRBV9 and TRBJ2-5; 8 bases map to TRBD1. Germline CDR1 is SGDLS and CDR2 is YYNGEE. The CDR3 covers 13 residues. Trimming at V came to 3 bases and at J to 2 bases, leaving 0 bases not matched to a gene. In nucleotides, the CDR3 is TGTGCCAGCAGCGGGGACAGGCAAGAGACCCAGTACTTC. Translation: CASSGDRQETQYF.

This clonotype was detected ten times or more. The chain uses TRBV30 and TRBJ2-3, with D hard to call. The ends were cut back, 3 bases at V and 4 bases at J, with 11 bases in the middle. Germline assignment: CDR1 GTSNPN and CDR2 SVGIG (reference sequence). This CDR3 is 13 amino acids long. This CDR3 is CAWRQRTADTQYF. Here the CDR3 DNA reads TGTGCCTGGAGACAGCGTACCGCAGATACGCAGTATTTT.

This clonotype was counted at least ten times. This chain joins TRBV5-5 and TRBJ1-2; no definite D call. The CDR3 runs to 14 residues. V dropped 4 bases and J dropped 2 bases, with 12 bases sitting between them. CDR1 SGHKS and CDR2 YYEKEE come from the germline V gene (reference sequence). CDR3 protein: CASSQTAPNYGYTF. CDR3 nucleotide sequence: TGTGCCAGCAGCCAGACGGCTCCAAACTATGGCTACACCTTC.

This clonotype has a count of ten or more. The chain recombines TRBV18 with TRBJ2-3; TRBD2 might be the D (6 bases). Trimming pared 6 bases from V and 1 base from J, leaving 17 bases between. The V gene's germline CDR1 is KGHSH and CDR2 LQKENI. This CDR3 contains 16 residues. CDR3 DNA sequence: TGTGCCAGCTCCAAAGTCCGGGGGAGCGGCACAGATACGCAGTATTTT. Protein: CASSKVRGSGTDTQYF.